This entry concerns a single T cell receptor (beta chain). Its target is not known. Sequencing was performed with immunoSEQ multiplex PCR; in TCRdb, only in-frame clones are kept and a portion is missing. The data contain over 60,000 clones, just under 75% of them singletons. This sample is drawn from a study of vaccination effects on CD4 cells after COVID-19. Study details: After the second dose, samples were taken at median day 72.

Ahead of sequencing, the ViraFEST assay grew antigen-specific CD4+ T cells using viral peptide pools. Isolation of CD4+ T cells took place after more than 9 days of culture. Two doses of BNT162b2 or mRNA-1273 vaccine were administered to participants. It was with around 10 IU/ml IL-2 and around 9.9 ug/ml peptides that 2 million to 2.5 million PBMC per well were cultured. Trimming took 3 bases from V and 4 from J, leaving 16 bases between them. There are 16 residues in the CDR3. CDR1 and CDR2 from the germline V gene are GTSNPN and SVGIG (reference sequence). This chain uses TRBV30 with TRBJ1-6, with D tentatively TRBD1 (5 bases). This TCR derives from a human donor who received a COVID-19 vaccine. The sequences come from CD4+ T cells from PBMCs cultured with HCoV-229E spike peptides, collected after COVID-19 vaccination. CDR3 region: CAWRLVQVSYNSPLHF. The DNA of the CDR3 is TGTGCCTGGAGATTAGTACAGGTCTCATATAATTCACCCCTCCACTTT.